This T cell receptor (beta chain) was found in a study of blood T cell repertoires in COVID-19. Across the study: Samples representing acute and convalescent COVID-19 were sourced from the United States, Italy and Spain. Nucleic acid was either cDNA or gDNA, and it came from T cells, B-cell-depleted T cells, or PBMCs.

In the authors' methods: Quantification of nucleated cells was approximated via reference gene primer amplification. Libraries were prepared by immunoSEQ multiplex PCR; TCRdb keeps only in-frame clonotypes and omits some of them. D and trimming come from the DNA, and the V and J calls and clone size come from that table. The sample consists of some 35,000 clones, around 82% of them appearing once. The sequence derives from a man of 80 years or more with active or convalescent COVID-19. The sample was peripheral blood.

CDR3 sequence reads: CASSLRGGRVNQPQHF. CDR3 in DNA: TGTGCCAGCAGCCTAAGGGGGGGGCGGGTCAATCAGCCCCAGCATTTT. The chain carries TRBV27 and TRBJ1-5; D may be TRBD1 (6 bases). CDR1 is MNHEY and CDR2 is SMNVEV in the germline V gene (reference sequence). Trimming took 6 bases from V and 3 from J, leaving 18 bases between them. There are 16 residues in the CDR3.